These T cell receptor beta chains were read from a single sample in a study of long-term antiretroviral therapy in people with HIV. Sequencing was performed with immunoSEQ multiplex PCR; in TCRdb, only in-frame clones are kept and a portion is missing. The sample contains just over 35,000 clones, 94% of which appear only once. Sequenced here: unsorted PBMCs, sampled 4.1 years after starting antiretroviral therapy. Receptors were obtained from a woman aged 45 to 65 with HIV. The CDR3 runs from the conserved cysteine through the conserved F or W. D genes are given only for firm matches. Size is omitted from some rows. Given values are once, few, many or a class for expanded clones.

TRBV6-6	TRBJ1-3	.	.	CASSTRGLQLNTIYF	TGTGCCAGCAGTACTAGGGGACTTCAACTGAACACCATATATTTT
TRBV19	TRBJ1-4	.	.	CASTKGYGEKLFF	TGTGCCAGTACTAAGGGTTATGGTGAAAAACTGTTTTTT
TRBV11-1	TRBJ2-7	.	.	CASSLEGHEQYF	TGTGCCAGCAGCTTAGAGGGCCACGAGCAGTACTTC
TRBV30	TRBJ1-3	.	.	CAWSGPVSGNTIYF	TGTGCCTGGAGTGGGCCGGTCTCTGGAAACACCATATATTTT
TRBV29-1	TRBJ2-1	.	TRBD2	CSVVGSSGSSYNEQFF	TGCAGCGTTGTTGGGTCTAGCGGAAGCTCCTACAATGAGCAGTTCTTC
TRBV7-2	TRBJ2-3	.	.	CASSLAGTSTDTQYF	TGTGCCAGCAGCTTAGCCGGGACCAGCACAGATACGCAGTATTTT
TRBV18	TRBJ2-5	.	.	CASSPSTASQVTQYF	TGTGCCAGCTCACCCTCGACAGCAAGTCAGGTTACCCAGTACTTC
TRBV4-1	TRBJ1-1	.	TRBD1	CASSQGQGVKTEAFF	TGCGCCAGCAGCCAAGGACAGGGGGTAAAAACTGAAGCTTTCTTT
TRBV4-1	TRBJ1-2	.	TRBD1	CASSQGTGNYGYTF	TGCGCCAGCAGCCAAGGGACAGGGAACTATGGCTACACCTTC
TRBV27	TRBJ2-2	.	TRBD2	CASSLSGGARTGELFF	TGTGCCAGCAGTTTATCCGGGGGGGCGCGGACCGGGGAGCTGTTTTTT
TRBV18	TRBJ1-2	once	.	CASSPMAGPESDGYTF	TGTGCCAGCTCACCAATGGCAGGGCCCGAATCAGATGGCTACACCTTC
TRBV5-4	TRBJ1-6	.	.	CASSLELSTNSPLHF	TGTGCCAGCAGCTTGGAGCTGTCAACCAATTCACCCCTCCACTTT
TRBV11-2	TRBJ1-2	.	TRBD1	CASSLAAGGGYGYTF	TGTGCCAGCAGCTTAGCGGCAGGGGGAGGCTATGGCTACACCTTC
TRBV9	TRBJ1-5	.	.	CASSVEAGSNQPQHF	TGTGCCAGCAGCGTAGAGGCAGGGTCCAATCAGCCCCAGCATTTT
TRBV11-2	TRBJ2-7	.	.	CASSLGVSQYEQYF	TGTGCCAGCAGCTTGGGTGTCAGCCAGTACGAGCAGTACTTC
TRBV5-1	TRBJ1-5	.	TRBD1	CASSLEQGDQPQHF	TGCGCCAGCAGCTTGGAACAGGGGGATCAGCCCCAGCATTTT
TRBV15	TRBJ2-7	.	TRBD1	CATSTGQGIYEQYF	TGTGCCACCAGCACTGGACAGGGGATATACGAGCAGTACTTC
TRBV29-1	TRBJ1-2	.	TRBD1	CSVRAGGGNYGYTF	TGCAGCGTTAGAGCAGGGGGCGGAAACTATGGCTACACCTTC
TRBV9	TRBJ2-7	once	.	CASSAAVDSGYEQYF	TGTGCCAGCAGCGCCGCCGTGGACAGTGGATACGAGCAGTACTTC
TRBV27	TRBJ2-5	.	.	CASSLGQFEGETQYF	TGTGCCAGCAGTTTAGGCCAGTTTGAGGGGGAGACCCAGTACTTC
TRBV7-9	TRBJ2-2	.	.	CASSGRSGTLNTGELFF	TGTGCCAGCAGCGGTAGGTCCGGGACACTTAACACCGGGGAGCTGTTTTTT
TRBV30	TRBJ1-2	.	.	CAWTGYYGYTF	TGTGCCTGGACAGGGTACTATGGCTACACCTTC
TRBV27	TRBJ1-5	.	.	CASSRQGPGKPQHF	TGTGCCAGCAGCCGCCAAGGACCCGGAAAGCCCCAGCATTTT
TRBV5-1	TRBJ2-3	.	.	CASSLDSRATADTQYF	TGCGCCAGCAGCTTGGATAGCAGGGCGACCGCAGATACGCAGTATTTT
TRBV7-9	TRBJ2-5	.	.	CASSLGAGQETQYF	TGTGCCAGCAGCTTAGGGGCAGGGCAAGAGACCCAGTACTTC